This T cell receptor beta chain was identified during a study of blood T cells in healthy people across ages (dated by TCRdb to between 2015 and 2016). At the level of the whole study: In model experiments, template switching captured roughly one uniquely barcoded TCR beta cDNA molecule for every two T cells. To avoid experimental bias, donors of different ages were randomly spread across the sequencing lanes. Using the same blood draw, the study looked at two additional independent replicas of 1 million unique cDNA reads for two donors, one aged 18 to 30 and the other aged 80 or older. Donors were grouped into four age groups: young (average 16 years), middle-aged (39), aged (around 60) and long-lived (approximately 82). Using deep sequencing normalized with unique cDNA molecular identifiers, the study measured how TCR beta repertoire diversity changes with age.

About this clonotype itself: Its cognate antigen has yet to be identified. Per-base qualities were not stored, and no clone one base away is much larger.

V is shortened by 0 bases, J by 12 bases, and the region joining them spans 11 bases. The germline V gene encodes CDR1 SEHNR and CDR2 FQNEAQ (reference sequence). The CDR3 sequence holds 12 residues, the cysteine and phenylalanine included. Only the CDR3 portion is preserved as DNA: 36 bases, with reading frame beginning at the first base. Broad study findings and their caveats: Estimates of total diversity based on one million sequenced T cells were regarded as lower bounds and as underestimates. As age increased, observed TCR beta diversity per million T cells dropped in a roughly linear way, and a significant reduction was already evident by age about 40. Bulk unsorted PBMC profiling prevented conclusive comparison of naive and antigen-experienced compartments. The CMV infection status of donors was not known, potentially confounding age-related changes in expanded clonotypes. The long-lived group showed more naive CD4+ T cells, fewer expanded clones and increased TCR diversity than the aged group, suggesting age selection. A strong correlation was found between observed TCR beta diversity and the percentage of naive T cells measured by flow cytometry.

Receptor amplification or capture employed 5' RACE. Sequencing used an Illumina HiSeq 2500. A second PCR of about 6 to 12 cycles was performed with a sample-barcoded 5' primer and a J-beta primer mix. A template-switch 5' adaptor carrying 12 random nucleotides introduced a unique molecular identifier onto each TCR beta cDNA molecule. Each sample yielded at least 2.5 million CDR3-containing paired-end reads. First-strand cDNA was synthesized from all RNA with the Mint cDNA synthesis kit, primed by a TRBC-specific oligonucleotide. Following uracil-DNA glycosylase treatment, all cDNA underwent a first 18-cycle PCR with the universal primers M1SS and BC2_uni_R. The study's processing was this. Each sample was normalized by randomly selecting 1 million high-quality reads, each carrying a distinct molecular identifier. Instead of being binned into consensus sequences, reads that shared molecular identifiers were thrown out. CDR3 identification, clonotype clustering and error correction used MiTCR with a Q25 quality threshold and the strictest error-elimination algorithm. A nonparametric unseen species model with Euler transformation was used to estimate lower-bound total TCR beta diversity. TCRdb ran its own pipeline on the public reads, namely fastp trimming at Q25 and MiXCR clone calling, and kept in-frame beta chains. Here each entry gathers all rows of one CDR3 protein and keeps the most common genes and DNA. These V and J calls derive from TCRdb rather than the authors' analysis. The sample table holds about 640,000 distinct CDR3 sequences, of which under 70% were seen once. Roughly 34% of the sample is held by the ten biggest clonotypes.

The approximately 39 donors, aged roughly 6 to 95 years, were systemically healthy Caucasian individuals from Russia. Approximately 9.3 milliliters of peripheral blood were drawn from each donor into EDTA-treated Vacutainer tubes. Ficoll-Paque density-gradient centrifugation was used to isolate PBMCs, with at least 6 million obtained per sample. Total RNA, at least 6 micrograms per sample, was extracted from PBMCs with Trizol reagent. The percentages of naive CD45RAhigh/CD27high T cells were determined by flow cytometry on a PBMC aliquot from every donor. The rearrangement joined TRBV7-9 to TRBJ1-1; TRBD1 is a weak D gene call, 5 bases matching. Input material: blood. The sequence came from a man aged 55 to 70 in good health. The DNA sequence follows: TGTGCCAGCAGCTTAGCGGGACGGACGACTTTCTTT. Protein translation: CASSLAGRTTFF.